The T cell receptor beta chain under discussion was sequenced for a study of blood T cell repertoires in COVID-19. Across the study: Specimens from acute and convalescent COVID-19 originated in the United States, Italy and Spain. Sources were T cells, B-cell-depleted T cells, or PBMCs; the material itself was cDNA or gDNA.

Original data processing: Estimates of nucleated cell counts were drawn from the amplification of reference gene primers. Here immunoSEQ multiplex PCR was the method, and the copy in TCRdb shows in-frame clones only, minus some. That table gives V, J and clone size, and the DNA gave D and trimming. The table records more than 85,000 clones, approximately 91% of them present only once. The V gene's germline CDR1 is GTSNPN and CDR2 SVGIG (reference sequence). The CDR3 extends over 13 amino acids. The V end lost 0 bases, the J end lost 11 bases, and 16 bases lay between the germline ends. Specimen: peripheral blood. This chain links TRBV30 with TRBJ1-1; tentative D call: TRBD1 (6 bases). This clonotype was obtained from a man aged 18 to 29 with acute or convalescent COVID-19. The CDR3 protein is CAWSVWGQGRAFF. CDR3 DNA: TGTGCCTGGAGTGTATGGGGGCAAGGACGCGCTTTCTTT.